This T cell receptor (beta chain) came from a study of Ad26.COV2.S vaccination and SARS-CoV-2 variants. Assay used: immunoSEQ multiplex PCR; TCRdb lists only in-frame clones, some missing. This repertoire shows 150,000 to 200,000 clones, around nine tenths found once; its top ten account for 4.5% to 7.5%. V shed 2 bases, J shed 3 bases, and the junction held 5 bases outside the gene matches. CDR3 size: 15 residues. Germline-derived CDR1 and CDR2 are MDHEN and SYDVKM. The sample was peripheral blood, taken after recovery from COVID-19. This TCR came from a human donor who had recovered from COVID-19. The chain is built from TRBV28 and TRBJ1-1; TRBD1 agrees at 8 bases. The CDR3 region is CASSLRGQDYTEAFF. CDR3 DNA: TGTGCCAGCAGTTTAAGGGGACAGGACTACACTGAAGCTTTCTTT. Looking up the rest from reference TRBV28 and TRBJ1-1 gives the full variable domain: DVKVTQSSRYLVKRTGEKVFLECVQDMDHENMFWYRQDPGLGLRLIYFSYDVKMKEKGDIPEGYSVSREKKERFSLILESASTNQTSMYLCASSLRGQDYTEAFFGQGTRLTVV.